This T cell receptor (beta chain) was observed in a study of CD8 T cell repertoires and HIV-1 epitope variants. Study as a whole: T cells were stimulated with Twenty-five Gag and Nef peptides separately. IL-2, IL-7 and IL-15 were added on days 3 and 7 of roughly 11-day cultures. Study-level findings and limits: Of about 10 antigen-specific beta clonotypes, six or seven appeared to cross-react with escape variants.

The repertoire was sequenced with immunoSEQ multiplex PCR; TCRdb's copy has only in-frame clones and lacks some. The table lists 4,000 to 5,000 clones, 68% of them singletons. As to this clone: Its target is unknown.

Trimming left V 4 bases short and J 1 base short, with 7 bases between. Looked up from germline, CDR1 is SGHAT and CDR2 is FQDESV (reference sequence). This CDR3 has 13 residues. The rearrangement uses TRBV11-1 and TRBJ1-1; D is uncertain. Material: cultured CD8+ T cells derived from PBMCs. This receptor was obtained from a male donor with HIV. CDR3 bases: TGTGCCAGCAGCTCCATGGAGAACACTGAAGCTTTCTTT. Its protein is CASSSMENTEAFF.